This T cell receptor (beta chain) emerged from a study of blood T cell repertoires in COVID-19. Across the whole study: Sites across the United States, Italy and Spain contributed samples from acute and convalescent COVID-19.

Germline V CDR1 and CDR2: GTSNPN, SVGIG (reference sequence). The CDR3 consists of 17 residues. V lost 1 base and J 6 bases, leaving 22 bases between the germline ends. Here immunoSEQ multiplex PCR was the method, and the copy in TCRdb shows in-frame clones only, minus some. The data contain fewer than 450,000 clones, 85% to 90% of them singletons. Cohort allocation depended upon clinical history that participants reported. Either two negative PCRs, clearance, or symptom resolution qualified Cohort 3 donors as recovered. This clonotype originated in a woman between 18 and 30 years old who had recovered from COVID-19. The J gene is TRBJ1-5, the V gene TRBV30, with D unresolved. Sequencing was performed on PBMCs or T cells enriched from blood (not recorded which). CDR3 nucleotides: TGTGCCTGGAGTGGTGGAGGCAGCCTCAAGACTAGTCAGCCCCAGCATTTT. Protein product: CAWSGGGSLKTSQPQHF.